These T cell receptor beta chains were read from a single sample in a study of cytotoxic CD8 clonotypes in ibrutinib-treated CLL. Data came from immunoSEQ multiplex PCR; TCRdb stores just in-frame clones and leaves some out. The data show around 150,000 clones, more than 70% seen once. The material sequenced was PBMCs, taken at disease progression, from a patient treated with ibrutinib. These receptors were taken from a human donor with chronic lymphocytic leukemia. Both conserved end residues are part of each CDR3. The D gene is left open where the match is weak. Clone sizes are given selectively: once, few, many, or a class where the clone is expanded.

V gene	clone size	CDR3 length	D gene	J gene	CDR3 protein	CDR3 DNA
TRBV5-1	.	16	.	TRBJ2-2	CASSRGADIRTGELFF	TGCGCCAGCAGCCGGGGAGCGGATATACGAACCGGGGAGCTGTTTTTT
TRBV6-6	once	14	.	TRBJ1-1	CASSYSLDSREAFF	TGTGCCAGCAGTTACTCACTGGACAGTAGAGAAGCTTTCTTT
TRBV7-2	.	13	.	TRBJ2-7	CASSLAILYEQYF	TGTGCCAGCAGCTTAGCCATTCTCTACGAGCAGTACTTC
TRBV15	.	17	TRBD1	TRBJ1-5	CATSRDDRGLLVGPQHF	TGTGCCACCAGCAGAGATGACAGGGGGCTTTTAGTCGGGCCCCAGCATTTT
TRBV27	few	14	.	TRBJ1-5	CASRAQGRSQPQHF	TGTGCCAGCAGGGCCCAGGGGCGCAGCCAGCCCCAGCATTTT
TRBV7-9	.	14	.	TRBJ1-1	CASSFQGQNTEAFF	TGTGCCAGCAGCTTCCAGGGGCAGAACACTGAAGCTTTCTTT
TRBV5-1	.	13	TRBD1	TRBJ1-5	CASSPRGNQPQHF	TGCGCCAGCAGCCCCAGGGGGAATCAGCCCCAGCATTTT
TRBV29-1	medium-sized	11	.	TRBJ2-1	CSVDQGYEQFF	TGCAGCGTGGATCAAGGTTATGAGCAGTTCTTC
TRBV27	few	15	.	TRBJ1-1	CASSYNDRVNTEAFF	TGTGCCAGCAGTTATAACGATAGGGTGAACACTGAAGCTTTCTTT
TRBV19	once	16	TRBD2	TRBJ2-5	CASSRGTSGRGETQYF	TGTGCCAGTAGCCGTGGGACTAGCGGGAGAGGGGAGACCCAGTACTTC
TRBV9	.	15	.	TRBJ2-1	CASSVAGLSYNEQFF	TGTGCCAGCAGCGTCGCGGGCCTCTCCTACAATGAGCAGTTCTTC
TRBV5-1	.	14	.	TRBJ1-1	CASRIGGLNTEAFF	TGCGCCAGCAGGATAGGGGGTTTGAATACTGAAGCTTTCTTT
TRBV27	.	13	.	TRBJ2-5	CASSPRPQETQYF	TGTGCCAGCAGTCCCAGACCTCAAGAGACCCAGTACTTC
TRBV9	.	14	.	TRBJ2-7	CASSVNPGVYEQYF	TGTGCCAGCAGCGTAAATCCGGGGGTCTACGAGCAGTACTTC
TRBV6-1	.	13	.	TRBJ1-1	CASSELGNTEAFF	TGTGCCAGCAGTGAATTGGGGAACACTGAAGCTTTCTTT
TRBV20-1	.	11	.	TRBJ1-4	CSASPDEKLFF	TGCAGTGCTTCCCCGGATGAAAAACTGTTTTTT
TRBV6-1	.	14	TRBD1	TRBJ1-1	CASSQQGVKTEAFF	TGTGCCAGCAGTCAGCAGGGGGTAAAGACTGAAGCTTTCTTT
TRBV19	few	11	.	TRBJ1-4	CASSIQEKLFF	TGTGCCAGTAGTATTCAGGAAAAACTGTTTTTT
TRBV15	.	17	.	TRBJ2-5	CATSRGRGNDPWETQYF	TGTGCCACCAGCAGAGGCAGGGGAAATGATCCATGGGAGACCCAGTACTTC
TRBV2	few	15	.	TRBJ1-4	CAISPSGLGNEKLFF	TGTGCCATCAGCCCGAGTGGCTTGGGGAATGAAAAACTGTTTTTT
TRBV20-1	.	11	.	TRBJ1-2	CSAPFNYGYTF	TGCAGTGCTCCCTTTAACTATGGCTACACCTTC
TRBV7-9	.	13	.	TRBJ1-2	CASSSARNYGYTF	TGTGCCAGCAGCTCGGCTCGGAACTATGGCTACACCTTC
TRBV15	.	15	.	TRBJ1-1	CATSRASVPLAEAFF	TGTGCCACCAGCAGAGCCAGTGTTCCACTAGCTGAAGCTTTCTTT
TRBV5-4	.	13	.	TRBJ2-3	CASSLGLRDTQYF	TGTGCCAGCAGCTTGGGCCTGCGGGATACGCAGTATTTT
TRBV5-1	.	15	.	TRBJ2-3	CASSLEPGPTDTQYF	TGCGCCAGCAGCTTGGAACCAGGGCCCACAGATACGCAGTATTTT
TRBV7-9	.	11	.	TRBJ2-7	CASSSPYEQYF	TGTGCCAGCAGCTCCCCCTACGAGCAGTACTTC
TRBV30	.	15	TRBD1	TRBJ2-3	CAWGKTGASADTQYF	TGTGCCTGGGGGAAGACAGGGGCTAGCGCAGATACGCAGTATTTT
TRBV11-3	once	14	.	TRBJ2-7	CASSLEGTGYEQYF	TGTGCCAGCAGCTTAGAGGGAACAGGCTACGAGCAGTACTTC
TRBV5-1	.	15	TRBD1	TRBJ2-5	CASQVGTGGQETQYF	TGCGCCAGTCAAGTGGGAACAGGGGGCCAAGAGACCCAGTACTTC
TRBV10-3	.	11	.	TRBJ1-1	CAISDPTEAFF	TGTGCCATCAGTGATCCCACTGAAGCTTTCTTT
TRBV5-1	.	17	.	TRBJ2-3	CASSLVSGPGSADTQYF	TGCGCCAGCAGCTTGGTTAGTGGACCGGGGTCTGCAGATACGCAGTATTTT
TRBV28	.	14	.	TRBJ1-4	CASSPGLGVEKLFF	TGTGCCAGCAGCCCGGGGTTAGGAGTTGAAAAACTGTTTTTT
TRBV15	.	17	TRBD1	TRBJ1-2	CATSRDPTGGTRYGYTF	TGTGCCACCAGCAGAGACCCGACAGGGGGCACTAGATATGGCTACACCTTC
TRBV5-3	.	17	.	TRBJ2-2	CARSFSTSGTNTGELFF	TGTGCCAGAAGCTTTTCCACAAGCGGGACAAACACCGGGGAGCTGTTTTTT
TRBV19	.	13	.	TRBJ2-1	CASSIGHVDEQFF	TGTGCCAGTAGTATAGGTCATGTAGATGAGCAGTTCTTC
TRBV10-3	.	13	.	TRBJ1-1	CAINDNLNTEAFF	TGTGCCATCAATGACAATTTGAACACTGAAGCTTTCTTT
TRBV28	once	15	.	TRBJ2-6	CASSLWSSGANVLTF	TGTGCCAGCAGTTTGTGGAGCTCTGGGGCCAACGTCCTGACTTTC
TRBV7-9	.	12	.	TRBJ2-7	CASSPTDYEQYF	TGTGCCAGCAGCCCGACAGACTACGAGCAGTACTTC
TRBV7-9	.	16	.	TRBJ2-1	CASSLAGVSAYNEQFF	TGTGCCAGCAGCTTAGCGGGGGTTAGCGCCTACAATGAGCAGTTCTTC
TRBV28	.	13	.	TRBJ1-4	CASSRRVYEKLFF	TGTGCCAGCTCTCGGAGGGTTTATGAAAAACTGTTTTTT
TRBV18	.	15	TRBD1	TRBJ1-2	CASSLPGQGNYGYTF	TGTGCCAGCTCATTACCGGGACAGGGAAACTATGGCTACACCTTC
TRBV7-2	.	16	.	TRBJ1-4	CASSLALRVSREKLFF	TGTGCCAGCAGCTTAGCGCTCAGGGTATCGAGGGAAAAACTGTTTTTT
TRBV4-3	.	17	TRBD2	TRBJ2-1	CASSQDWRQSGNNEQFF	TGCGCCAGCAGCCAAGATTGGAGGCAAAGCGGGAACAATGAGCAGTTCTTC
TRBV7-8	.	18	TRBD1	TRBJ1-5	CASSLETGGYLGNQPQHF	TGTGCCAGCAGCCTAGAGACAGGGGGCTACTTAGGCAATCAGCCCCAGCATTTT
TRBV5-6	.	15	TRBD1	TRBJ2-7	CASTSPGQGSYEQYF	TGTGCCAGCACCTCGCCGGGACAGGGCAGTTACGAGCAGTACTTC
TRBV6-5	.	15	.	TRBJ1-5	CASRPDQAAPQPQHF	TGTGCCAGCAGGCCAGACCAGGCGGCGCCTCAGCCCCAGCATTTT
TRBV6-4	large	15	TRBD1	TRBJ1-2	CASSDTGQGLDGYTF	TGTGCCAGCAGTGACACTGGACAGGGACTCGATGGCTACACCTTC
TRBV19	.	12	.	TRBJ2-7	CASSIGSGEQYF	TGTGCCAGTAGTATAGGCTCGGGGGAGCAGTACTTC
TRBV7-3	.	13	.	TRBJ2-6	CASSPLGANVLTF	TGTGCCAGCAGCCCCCTCGGGGCCAACGTCCTGACTTTC
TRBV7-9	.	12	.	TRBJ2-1	CASSWRGEEQFF	TGTGCCAGCAGCTGGAGGGGCGAGGAGCAGTTCTTC
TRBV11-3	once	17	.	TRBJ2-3	CASSSGAGGLSTDTQYF	TGTGCCAGCAGCTCAGGGGCTGGAGGGCTTAGCACAGATACGCAGTATTTT
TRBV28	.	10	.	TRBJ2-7	CASSRGEQYF	TGTGCCAGCAGTCGGGGGGAGCAGTACTTC
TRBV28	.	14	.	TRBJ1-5	CASSRALAYQPQHF	TGTGCCAGCAGTCGGGCCTTGGCTTATCAGCCCCAGCATTTT
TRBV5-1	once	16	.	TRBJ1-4	CASSSGGQGPNEKLFF	TGCGCCAGCAGCTCCGGGGGGCAGGGCCCTAATGAAAAACTGTTTTTT
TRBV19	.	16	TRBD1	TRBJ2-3	CASNKKGQGGTDTQYF	TGTGCCAGTAATAAAAAGGGACAGGGAGGCACAGATACGCAGTATTTT
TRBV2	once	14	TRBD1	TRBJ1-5	CASSADRSNQPQHF	TGTGCCAGCAGCGCGGACAGGTCCAATCAGCCCCAGCATTTT
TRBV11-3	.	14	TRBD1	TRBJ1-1	CASSQGQGPTEAFF	TGTGCCAGCAGCCAAGGACAGGGCCCCACTGAAGCTTTCTTT
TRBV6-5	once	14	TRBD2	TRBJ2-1	CASSNSGRYNEQFF	TGTGCCAGCAGTAATAGCGGGAGGTACAATGAGCAGTTCTTC
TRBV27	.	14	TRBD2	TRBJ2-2	CASSLSGGAGELFF	TGTGCCAGCAGTTTATCGGGGGGGGCCGGGGAGCTGTTTTTT
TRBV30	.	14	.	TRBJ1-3	CAWSVGSSGNTIYF	TGTGCCTGGAGTGTAGGCAGCTCTGGAAACACCATATATTTT